Reported below is one T cell receptor (beta chain). PCR was performed a second time for 7 to 11 cycles using a sample-barcoded 5' primer and a J-beta primer mix. TCRdb called the 5' RACE reads again in MiXCR, with one record for every CDR3 protein. Of about 1.5 million distinct CDR3 sequences in the sample, approximately 43% are singletons; the top ten hold roughly 3.7%. The data were obtained in a study of blood T cells in healthy people across ages. Germline values: CDR1 SQVTM, CDR2 ANQGSEA. The CDR3 is made up of 12 amino acids. Sequencing was performed on blood. This TCR derives from a woman aged 18-30 years in good health. The chain has TRBV29-1 and TRBJ2-5, with D unresolved. The J call may be in error: the DNA end matches TRBJ2-7 better. In DNA, the CDR3 is TGCAGCGTTGTGGTTAACTGGGACGAGCAGTACTTC. It translates to CSVVVNWDEQYF.